Here is one T cell receptor (beta chain) with its context. TCRdb itself ran the RT-PCR reads through MiXCR, one entry per CDR3 protein. In the table there are about a million distinct CDR3 sequences, approximately 19% of which are singletons. These data belong to a study of patients and donors after allogeneic stem cell transplantation. V lost 4 bases and J lost 7; bases outside the gene matches: 6. CDR3 length: 14 amino acids. The V and J genes are TRBV12-3 or TRBV12-4 and TRBJ1-5; 8 bases are shared with TRBD1. Sequenced sample: blood, either unsorted or a sorted T cell fraction (not recorded which). This clonotype was sampled from a human donor who was either an allogeneic HSCT recipient or a stem cell or donor lymphocyte infusion donor (not recorded which). It is not recorded whose cells these are; they may come from a transplant donor. As DNA, the CDR3 is TGTGCCAGCAGTTACGACAGGGGCCGGCAGCCCCAGCATTTT. Translated: CASSYDRGRQPQHF.